This TCR beta chain emerged from a study of blood T cell repertoires in COVID-19. Study-level background: COVID-19 samples collected from the United States, Italy and Spain covered acute and convalescent phases. Nucleic acid was either cDNA or gDNA, and it came from T cells, B-cell-depleted T cells, or PBMCs.

In the authors' workflow: Quantification of nucleated cells was approximated via reference gene primer amplification. Sequenced by immunoSEQ multiplex PCR; TCRdb stores in-frame clones only, minus some. V and J calls and clone size are as listed in that table; D and trimming were resolved from the DNA. The sample has 75,000 to 90,000 clones; about four fifths are singletons. This clone showed up just a few times. Germline loops: CDR1 SGHVS, CDR2 FNYEAQ. The CDR3 is 15 amino acids. V lost 1 base and J lost 0, with 7 bases in between. This clonotype was obtained from a middle-aged woman with active or convalescent COVID-19. The chain couples TRBV7-6 to TRBJ1-5, with D possibly being TRBD1 (5 bases). Input material: peripheral blood. The CDR3 is CASSLGTLSNQPQHF. The CDR3 DNA reads as TGTGCCAGCAGCTTAGGGACACTTAGCAATCAGCCCCAGCATTTT.